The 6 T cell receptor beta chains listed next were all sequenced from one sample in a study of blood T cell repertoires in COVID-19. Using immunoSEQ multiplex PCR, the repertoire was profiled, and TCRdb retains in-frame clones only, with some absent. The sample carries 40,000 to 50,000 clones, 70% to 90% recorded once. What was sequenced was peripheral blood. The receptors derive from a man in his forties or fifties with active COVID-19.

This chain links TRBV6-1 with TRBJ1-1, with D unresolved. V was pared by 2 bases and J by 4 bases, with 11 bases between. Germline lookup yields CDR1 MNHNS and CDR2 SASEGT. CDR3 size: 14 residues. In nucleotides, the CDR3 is TGTGCCAGCAGTGAAAACGGGAGAATCACTGAAGCTTTCTTT. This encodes CASSENGRITEAFF.

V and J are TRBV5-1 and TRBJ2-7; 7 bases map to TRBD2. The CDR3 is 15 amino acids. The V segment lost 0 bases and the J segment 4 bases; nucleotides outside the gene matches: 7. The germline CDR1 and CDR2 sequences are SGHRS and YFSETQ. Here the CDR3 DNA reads TGCGCCAGCAGCTTGGGGGTGACTAGCCAGTACGAGCAGTACTTC. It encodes CASSLGVTSQYEQYF.

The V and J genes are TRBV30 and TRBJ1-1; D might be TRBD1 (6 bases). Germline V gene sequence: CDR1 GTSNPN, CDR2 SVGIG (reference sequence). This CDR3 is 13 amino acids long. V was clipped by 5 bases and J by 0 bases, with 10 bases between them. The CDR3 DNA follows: TGTGCCTGGCGACAGGAAATGAACACTGAAGCTTTCTTT. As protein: CAWRQEMNTEAFF.

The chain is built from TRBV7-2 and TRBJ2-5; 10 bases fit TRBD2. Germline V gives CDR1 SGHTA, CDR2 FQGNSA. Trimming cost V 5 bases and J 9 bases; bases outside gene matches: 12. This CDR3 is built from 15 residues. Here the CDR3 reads CASSITSGTLRAQYF. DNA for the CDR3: TGTGCCAGCAGCATTACTAGCGGGACCCTCCGGGCCCAGTACTTC.

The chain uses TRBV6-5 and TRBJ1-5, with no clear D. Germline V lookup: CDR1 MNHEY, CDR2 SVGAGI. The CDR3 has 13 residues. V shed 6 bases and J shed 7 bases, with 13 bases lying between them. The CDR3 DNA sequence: TGTGCCAGCAGAAGGTGGGGAGACCAGCCCCAGCATTTT. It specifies CASRRWGDQPQHF.

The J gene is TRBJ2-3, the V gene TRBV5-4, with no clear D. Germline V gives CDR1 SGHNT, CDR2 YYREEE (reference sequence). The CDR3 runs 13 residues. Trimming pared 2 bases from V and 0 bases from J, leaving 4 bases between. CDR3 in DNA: TGTGCCAGCAGCTTTTATAGCACAGATACGCAGTATTTT. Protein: CASSFYSTDTQYF. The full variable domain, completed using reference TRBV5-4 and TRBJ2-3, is ETGVTQSPTHLIKTRGQQVTLRCSSQSGHNTVSWYQQALGQGPQFIFQYYREEENGRGNFPPRFSGLQFPNYSSELNVNALELDDSALYLCASSFYSTDTQYFGPGTRLTVL.